This entry is about one T cell receptor (beta chain). Its target is unknown. The V gene end was trimmed by 0 bases and the J gene end by 9 bases; junction bases not matched to a gene: 5. In germline, CDR1 is SEHNR, CDR2 FQNEAQ (reference sequence). The CDR3 spans 15 residues. Researchers grouped second doses given at about 4 or about 12 weeks into one pool. This table comes from immunoSEQ multiplex PCR, and its TCRdb copy is limited to in-frame clones, with some not included. The data show fewer than 150,000 clones, roughly nine tenths seen once. The entry originates in a study of T cell responses to AZD1222 COVID-19 vaccine. Notes on the study in general: The sample set comprised mostly white British donors with more females, and clonal diversity was possibly underestimated.

J is TRBJ1-6 and V is TRBV7-9; TRBD1 agrees at 7 bases. The source of this sequence is an adult who received the AZD1222 COVID-19 vaccine. This specimen consisted of peripheral blood, obtained 28 days after the second AZD1222 dose. CDR3: CASSLAGRGSSPLHF. CDR3 DNA sequence: TGTGCCAGCAGCTTAGCGGGCAGGGGGAGTTCACCCCTCCACTTT.